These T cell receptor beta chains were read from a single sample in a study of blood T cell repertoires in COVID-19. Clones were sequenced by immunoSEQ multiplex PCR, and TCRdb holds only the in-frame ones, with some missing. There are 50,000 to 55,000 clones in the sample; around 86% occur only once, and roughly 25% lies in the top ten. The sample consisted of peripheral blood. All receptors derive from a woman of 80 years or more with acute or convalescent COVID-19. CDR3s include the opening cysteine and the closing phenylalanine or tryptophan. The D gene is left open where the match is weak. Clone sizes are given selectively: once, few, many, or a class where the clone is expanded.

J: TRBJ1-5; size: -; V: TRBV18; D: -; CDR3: CASSPGAGNQPQHF; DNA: TGTGCCAGCTCACCAGGGGCGGGCAATCAGCCCCAGCATTTT
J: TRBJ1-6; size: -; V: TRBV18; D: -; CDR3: CASSPGPGGSGIWDSPLHF; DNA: TGTGCCAGCTCACCTGGGCCTGGAGGTAGTGGCATCTGGGATTCACCCCTCCACTTT
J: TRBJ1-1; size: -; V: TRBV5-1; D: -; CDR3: CASSVQPGGMNTEAFF; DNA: TGCGCCAGCAGCGTCCAACCGGGAGGGATGAACACTGAAGCTTTCTTT
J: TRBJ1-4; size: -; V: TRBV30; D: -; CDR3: CAWSVTINEKLFF; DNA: TGTGCCTGGAGCGTCACTATTAATGAAAAACTGTTTTTT
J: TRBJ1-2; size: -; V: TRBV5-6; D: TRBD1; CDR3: CASSLGTGAGGFGGYTF; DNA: TGTGCCAGCAGCTTGGGGACAGGGGCTGGTGGGTTTGGTGGCTACACCTTC
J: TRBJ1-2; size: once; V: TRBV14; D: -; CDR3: CASSPIAQGPYGYTF; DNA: TGTGCCAGCAGCCCGATCGCCCAGGGTCCGTATGGCTACACCTTC
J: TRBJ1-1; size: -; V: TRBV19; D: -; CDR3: CASKAGRVAFF; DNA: TGTGCCAGTAAAGCGGGCAGGGTTGCTTTCTTT
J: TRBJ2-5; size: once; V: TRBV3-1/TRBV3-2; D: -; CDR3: CASSQLGGAETQYF; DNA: TGTGCCAGCAGCCAATTAGGGGGGGCCGAGACCCAGTACTTC
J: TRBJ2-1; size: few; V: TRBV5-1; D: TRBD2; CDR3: CASSSIAGGNYNEQFF; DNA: TGCGCCAGCAGCTCTATAGCGGGAGGGAACTACAATGAGCAGTTCTTC
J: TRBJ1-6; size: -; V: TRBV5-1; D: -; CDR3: CASSLNQGYNSPLHF; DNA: TGCGCCAGCAGCTTGAATCAGGGTTATAATTCACCCCTCCACTTT
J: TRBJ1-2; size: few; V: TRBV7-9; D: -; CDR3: CASSLNSGDGYTF; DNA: TGTGCCAGCAGTCTTAACAGCGGAGATGGCTACACCTTC
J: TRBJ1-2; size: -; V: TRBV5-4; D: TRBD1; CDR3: CASSLTRQGARYGYTF; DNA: TGTGCCAGCAGCTTGACCAGACAGGGGGCGAGGTATGGCTACACCTTC
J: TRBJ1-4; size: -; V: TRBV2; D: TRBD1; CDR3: CASSENRGRGWKLFF; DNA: TGTGCCAGCAGTGAAAACAGGGGCCGTGGATGGAAACTGTTTTTT
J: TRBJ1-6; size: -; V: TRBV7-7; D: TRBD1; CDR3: CASSPGTGPSSYNSPLHF; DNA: TGTGCTAGCAGCCCGGGGACAGGACCAAGCTCCTATAATTCACCCCTCCACTTT
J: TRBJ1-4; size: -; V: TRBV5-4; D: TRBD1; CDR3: CASSNTGGEEKLFF; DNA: TGTGCCAGCAGCAATACAGGGGGGGAAGAAAAACTGTTTTTT
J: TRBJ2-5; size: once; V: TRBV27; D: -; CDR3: CASSLKTGQGGGAQYF; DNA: TGTGCCAGCAGTTTAAAGACAGGACAGGGCGGGGGAGCCCAGTACTTC
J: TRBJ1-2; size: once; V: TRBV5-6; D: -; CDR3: CASSLASTGYTF; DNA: TGTGCCAGCAGCTTGGCGAGTACGGGCTACACCTTC
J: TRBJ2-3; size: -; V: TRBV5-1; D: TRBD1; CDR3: CASSIRTGPLTDTQYF; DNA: TGCGCCAGCAGCATACGGACAGGTCCCCTCACAGATACGCAGTATTTT
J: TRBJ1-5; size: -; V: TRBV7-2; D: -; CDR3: CASSLRSNRAGQPQHF; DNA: TGTGCCAGCAGCTTAAGATCTAACAGGGCTGGCCAGCCCCAGCATTTT
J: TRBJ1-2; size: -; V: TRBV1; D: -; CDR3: CTSSHKEQDRVYGYTF; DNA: TGCACCAGCAGCCATAAAGAACAGGACAGGGTCTATGGCTACACCTTC
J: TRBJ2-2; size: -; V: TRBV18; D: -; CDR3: CASSPPNGWDTGELFF; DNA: TGTGCCAGCTCACCACCGAACGGGTGGGACACCGGGGAGCTGTTTTTT
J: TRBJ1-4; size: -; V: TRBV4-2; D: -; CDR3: CASSQEQGDEKLFF; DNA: TGTGCCAGCAGCCAAGAACAGGGAGATGAAAAACTGTTTTTT
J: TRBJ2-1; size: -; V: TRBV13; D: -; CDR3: CASGRYGISSYNEQFF; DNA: TGTGCCAGCGGTCGCTACGGGATTAGCTCCTACAATGAGCAGTTCTTC
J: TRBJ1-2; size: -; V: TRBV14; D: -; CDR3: CASSPLGGAGGYTF; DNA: TGTGCCAGCAGCCCCCTTGGTGGGGCCGGGGGCTACACCTTC
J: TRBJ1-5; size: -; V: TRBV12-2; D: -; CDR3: CANRSDRVDQPQHF; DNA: TGTGCAAATAGGAGTGACAGGGTGGATCAGCCCCAGCATTTT
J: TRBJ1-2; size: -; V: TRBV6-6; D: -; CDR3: CASRFRRDSGGYTF; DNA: TGTGCCAGCAGGTTCCGAAGAGACTCGGGGGGCTACACCTTC
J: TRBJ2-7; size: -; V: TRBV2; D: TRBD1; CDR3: CASSAGTGYYEQYF; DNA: TGTGCCAGCAGTGCCGGGACAGGCTACTACGAGCAGTACTTC
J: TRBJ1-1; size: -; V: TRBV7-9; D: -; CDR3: CASRPGEAGEAFF; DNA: TGTGCCAGCAGACCTGGGGAGGCGGGCGAAGCTTTCTTT
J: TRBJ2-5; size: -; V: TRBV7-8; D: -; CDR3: CASSKAGSRVSVTQYF; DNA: TGTGCCAGCAGCAAAGCTGGGTCTAGAGTTAGTGTGACCCAGTACTTC
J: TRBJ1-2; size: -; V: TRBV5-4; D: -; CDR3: CASSFRGGLYGYTF; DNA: TGTGCCAGCAGCTTTCGGGGGGGCCTCTATGGCTACACCTTC
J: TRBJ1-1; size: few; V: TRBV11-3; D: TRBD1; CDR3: CASSQGAVSEAFF; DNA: TGTGCCAGCAGTCAGGGGGCGGTTTCTGAAGCTTTCTTT
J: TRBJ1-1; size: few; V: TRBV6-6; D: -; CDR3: CASRTSGSRDTEAFF; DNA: TGTGCCAGCAGGACTAGTGGGAGCAGGGACACTGAAGCTTTCTTT
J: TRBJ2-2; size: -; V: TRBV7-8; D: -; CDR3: CASSLGGGGSTGELFF; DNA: TGTGCCAGCAGCTTAGGGGGAGGGGGAAGCACCGGGGAGCTGTTTTTT